This T cell receptor beta chain is from a study of OX40 agonist ivuxolimab in advanced cancers. Context from the whole study: Ivuxolimab, which targeted the costimulatory receptor OX40 (CD134), was an agonistic, fully human IgG2 monoclonal antibody. Intravenous ivuxolimab was administered to patients every 2 weeks at six dose levels: 0.01, 0.1, 0.3, 1.5, 3 and 10 mg/kg. Among the approximately 50 dose-escalation patients, approximately 20 had hepatocellular carcinoma, roughly 15 melanoma, 9 renal cell carcinoma and 9 head and neck cancer. In the dose-escalation cohort, 75% to 85% of patients were male, and the mean age was around 65 years with a range of roughly 23 to 90. Patients were allowed to have had prior anti-PD-1, anti-PD-L1 or anti-CTLA-4 therapy, and approximately 40% of the dose-escalation patients had been treated with checkpoint inhibitors. Three dose-escalation patients achieved partial responses, one with hepatocellular carcinoma and two with cutaneous melanoma. Peripheral TCRbeta sequencing aimed to test whether ivuxolimab altered TCR sequence diversity and caused clonal T-cell expansion. The paper describes the monotherapy dose-escalation part (N ≈ 49 patients) of the phase I trial of ivuxolimab.

CDR1 and CDR2 are read off the germline V gene as SGDLS and YYNGEE. The CDR3 goes from the cysteine to the phenylalanine over 17 residues. Solely the CDR3 DNA is kept, with 51 bases framed from the first base. V sheds 0 bases and J sheds 1 base, leaving 13 bases between their ends. Patients with a history of autoimmune disease or receiving systemic immunosuppression were excluded from the trial. Peripheral blood for TCR sequencing was collected from all dose cohorts at baseline, on cycle 4 day 1, and on cycle 7 day 1. The samples were drawn from a first-in-human, open-label, multicenter phase I dose-escalation trial of ivuxolimab. Adults with locally advanced or metastatic melanoma, renal cell, hepatocellular, or head and neck squamous cell carcinoma were enrolled in the trial. CD4+ and CD8+ T cells were sorted separately from peripheral blood before TCR sequencing. Genomic DNA was isolated from the sorted cells so that the TCRbeta CDR3 region could be sequenced. TCRbeta CDR3 regions were sequenced using the immunoSEQ Assay. What TCRdb holds here is the immuneACCESS table cut down to in-frame rearrangements. Part of the clones is not present; checked against another copy, under half of the missing clones reflect an unresolved V gene, and the others are unexplained. The sample table shows 90,000 to 120,000 clones, and roughly 90% are seen once. The ten biggest clones cover around 1.2% of the sample.

The paper's findings and limits, for the study overall: Clonal expansion of both CD4+ and CD8+ blood T cells was observed from baseline to week 6 at doses 0.1 to 3.0 mg/kg. In the 0.1-3.0 mg/kg groups, partial responders were among the patients with the lowest normalized peripheral clonal expansion, particularly in CD8+ T cells. Low levels of normalized T-cell clonal expansion were also seen in some nonresponding patients. After ivuxolimab, CD8+ T cells had more expanded clones than CD4+ T cells on average. Antigen specificity was not determined for the clonally expanded peripheral T cells.

Turning to this clone: Its specific antigen is unknown. Base quality data are lacking; no much larger clone is found one base away.

The chain was built from TRBV9 and TRBJ1-4; a tentative D call is TRBD1 (5 bases match). This TCR derives from an adult with an advanced solid tumor such as melanoma, head and neck, liver or kidney cancer. The sequencing here drew on CD4+ or CD8+ T cells sorted from blood, taken in a trial of the OX40 agonist ivuxolimab. The DNA sequence is TGTGCCAGCAGCGTAGGGCAGGGAGGGCAAACTAATGAAAAACTGTTTTTT. Translated, it gives CASSVGQGGQTNEKLFF.